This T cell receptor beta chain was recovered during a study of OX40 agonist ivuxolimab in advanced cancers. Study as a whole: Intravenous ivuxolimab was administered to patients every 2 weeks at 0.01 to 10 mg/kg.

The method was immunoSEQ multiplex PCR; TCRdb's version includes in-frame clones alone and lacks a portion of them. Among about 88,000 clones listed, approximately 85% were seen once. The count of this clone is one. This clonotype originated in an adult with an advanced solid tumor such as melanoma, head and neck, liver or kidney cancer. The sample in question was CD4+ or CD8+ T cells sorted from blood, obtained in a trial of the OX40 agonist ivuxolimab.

The CDR3 nucleotides are TGTGCCAGTAGTATTCGGTGGATGGGTACAGATACGCAGTATTTT. This sequence encodes CASSIRWMGTDTQYF. The chain uses TRBV19 and TRBJ2-3; D is unresolved. Deletions cut 3 bases from V and 3 bases from J, with 13 bases between. Germline CDR1 LNHDA, CDR2 SQIVND (reference sequence). CDR3 length: 15 amino acids.